This T cell receptor beta chain was identified in a study of T cell responses to AZD1222 COVID-19 vaccine. Assay used: immunoSEQ multiplex PCR; TCRdb lists only in-frame clones, some missing. The table records 130,000 or so clones, roughly 89% of them present only once. Concerning this clone: The antigen remains unidentified.

This CDR3 contains 15 residues. The V end lost 4 bases, the J end lost 4 bases, and 17 bases lay between the germline ends. Germline-derived CDR1 and CDR2 are SGDLS and YYNGEE. Overall study results and limits: At baseline, just 6 or 7 AZD1222 recipients tested seropositive.

This chain uses TRBV9 with TRBJ1-1, with a tentative D call TRBD1 (5 bases). The source of this sequence is an adult in good health. Source: peripheral blood, taken on day 0 of AZD1222 vaccination. CDR3 region: CASSPTGTKGTEAFF. CDR3 DNA sequence: TGTGCCAGCAGCCCCACCGGGACCAAGGGCACTGAAGCTTTCTTT.